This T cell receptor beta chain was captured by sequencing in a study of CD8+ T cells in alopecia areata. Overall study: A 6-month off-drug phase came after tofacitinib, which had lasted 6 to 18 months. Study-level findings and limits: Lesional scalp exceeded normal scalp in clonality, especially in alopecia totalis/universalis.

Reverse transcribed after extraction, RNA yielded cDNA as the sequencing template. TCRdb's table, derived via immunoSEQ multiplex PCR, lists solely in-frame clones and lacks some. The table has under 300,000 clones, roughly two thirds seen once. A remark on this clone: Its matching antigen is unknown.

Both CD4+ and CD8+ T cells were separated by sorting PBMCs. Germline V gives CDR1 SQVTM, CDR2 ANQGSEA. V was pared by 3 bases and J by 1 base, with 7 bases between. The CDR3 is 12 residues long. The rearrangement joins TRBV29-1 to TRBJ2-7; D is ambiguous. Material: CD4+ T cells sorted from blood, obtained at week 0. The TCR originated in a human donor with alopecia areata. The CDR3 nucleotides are TGCAGCGTTGAGAAAGCATCCTACGAGCAGTACTTC. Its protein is CSVEKASYEQYF.